Listed below are T cell receptor beta chains from one sample, sequenced in a study of OX40 agonist ivuxolimab in advanced cancers. TCRdb's copy holds only in-frame clones and misses some; the assay was immunoSEQ multiplex PCR. Found here are about 50,000 clones, 85% to 90% of them singletons; the top ten hold approximately 0.8%. Here the sequenced sample was CD4+ or CD8+ T cells sorted from blood, taken in a trial of the OX40 agonist ivuxolimab. The receptors shown here come from an adult with an advanced solid tumor such as melanoma, head and neck, liver or kidney cancer. The CDR3 runs from the conserved cysteine through the conserved F or W. D genes are given only for firm matches. The size field is filled for only some rows; it gives once, few, many or a size class.

clone_size j_call d_call v_call cdr3_nt cdr3_aa
NA TRBJ2-7 NA TRBV7-2 TGTGCCAGCAGCTTATTCTACGAGCAGTACTTC CASSLFYEQYF
once TRBJ1-2 TRBD1 TRBV19 TGTGCCAGTAGTAAATCCCGGGACAGGGCCTATGGCTACACCTTC CASSKSRDRAYGYTF
once TRBJ1-3 TRBD1 TRBV6-5 TGTGCCAGCAGTTCTCCGGGACAGGGGCTGAACACCATATATTTT CASSSPGQGLNTIYF
once TRBJ1-2 NA TRBV2 TGTGCCAGCAGTGTAGCACAGGGCTATGGCTACACCTTC CASSVAQGYGYTF
NA TRBJ2-1 TRBD1 TRBV27 TGTGCCAGCAGTTTATCCATTCGGCCCAGGGGGCACAATGAGCAGTTCTTC CASSLSIRPRGHNEQFF
NA TRBJ1-1 TRBD1 TRBV5-4 TGTGCCAGCAGCTCGGGACAGGGGGCAATGAACACTGAAGCTTTCTTT CASSSGQGAMNTEAFF
NA TRBJ2-7 NA TRBV10-2 TGCGCCAAGGGGAGAGGGAGTCGCGAGCAGTACTTC CAKGRGSREQYF
NA TRBJ2-5 NA TRBV27 TGTGCCAGCAGTTTTTCCGGTCGTGGGCGTGGCGAAGAGACCCAGTACTTC CASSFSGRGRGEETQYF
NA TRBJ1-5 NA TRBV2 TGTGCCAGCAGTGAAACACAGGGCGTTCAGCCCCAGCATTTT CASSETQGVQPQHF
NA TRBJ2-3 NA TRBV19 TGTGCCACCAACGGAGGGATGTTCGCAGATACGCAGTATTTT CATNGGMFADTQYF
NA TRBJ2-5 TRBD1 TRBV5-1 TGCGCCAGCAGCATACAGGGGGACCAAGAGACCCAGTACTTC CASSIQGDQETQYF
NA TRBJ1-1 NA TRBV19 TGTGCCAGTAGGGTCTCGGCAAACCGAAACACTGAAGCTTTCTTT CASRVSANRNTEAFF
few TRBJ1-5 TRBD1 TRBV19 TGTGCCAGTAGTACCGACAGGGGTCTTAATCAGCCCCAGCATTTT CASSTDRGLNQPQHF
NA TRBJ2-5 NA TRBV11-2 TGTGCCAGCAGCTTAGTTCTGCGCGCGGAGACCCAGTACTTC CASSLVLRAETQYF
NA TRBJ1-5 NA TRBV2 TGTGCCAGCGGGGTATACGGCGATCAGCCCCAGCATTTT CASGVYGDQPQHF
NA TRBJ1-2 TRBD1 TRBV30 TGTGCCTGCCCGGGACAGGGAAAGCAGGTCTATGGCTACACCTTC CACPGQGKQVYGYTF
NA TRBJ1-6 NA TRBV7-9 TGTGCCAGCAGCTATACCCAGAATTCACCCCTCCACTTT CASSYTQNSPLHF
once TRBJ1-2 NA TRBV4-2 TGTGCCAGCAGCAACCAGCTTAACTATGGCTACACCTTC CASSNQLNYGYTF
NA TRBJ1-4 NA TRBV29-1 TGCAGCGTTGAAAGGGGGGGAAGGAGGTTTTTT CSVERGGRRFF
NA TRBJ2-2 NA TRBV29-1 TGCAGCGTACCGGGACGGACGAACACCGGGGAGCTGTTTTTT CSVPGRTNTGELFF
NA TRBJ2-7 NA TRBV6-1 TGTGCCAGCAGTGAACCCCCGTACGAGCAGTACTTC CASSEPPYEQYF
NA TRBJ2-3 TRBD2 TRBV5-6 TGTGCCAGCAGCCCCCCGCCTAGCGGGGGGGAGGCGCAGTATTTT CASSPPPSGGEAQYF
NA TRBJ2-3 TRBD2 TRBV9 TGTGCCAGCAGCGTAAACCCCATAGCGGGGGGGCGATATACGCAGTATTTT CASSVNPIAGGRYTQYF
once TRBJ2-5 NA TRBV7-7 TGTGCTAGCAGCTTAGAGAGTCTATCAGTTAGACCCCTTGAAGAGACCCAGTACTTC CASSLESLSVRPLEETQYF
NA TRBJ2-3 TRBD2 TRBV2 TGTGCCAGCGCATGGTCTAGCGGAACAGATACGCAGTATTTT CASAWSSGTDTQYF
NA TRBJ2-4 NA TRBV30 TGTGCCTGGAGTCCAGCGAACGCCCGAGGGGACATTCAGTACTTC CAWSPANARGDIQYF
NA TRBJ2-1 NA TRBV4-1 TGCGCCAGCAGCCATGACCCTTATAACAATGAGCAGTTCTTC CASSHDPYNNEQFF
few TRBJ2-7 NA TRBV4-2 TGTGCCAGCAGCCAAGATCTGGACTTACCCTACGAGCAGTACTTC CASSQDLDLPYEQYF
NA TRBJ1-2 NA TRBV30 TGTGCCTGGAGATCATCTCAGGTGGTCTATGGCTACACCTTC CAWRSSQVVYGYTF
few TRBJ1-4 NA TRBV19 TGTGCCAGTCGGGGTCCCCTTTCAACTAATGAAAAACTGTTTTTT CASRGPLSTNEKLFF
once TRBJ2-7 NA TRBV2 TGTGCCAGCAGTGAGGCCCGGGCGCAGTACTTC CASSEARAQYF
NA TRBJ2-5 NA TRBV4-3 TGCGCCAGCAGCCAAGTACAGGGGGCGGGAGGAGAGACCCAGTACTTC CASSQVQGAGGETQYF
NA TRBJ2-1 TRBD1 TRBV6-6 TGTGCCAGCAGCTGGGACAGTCAAAGCTCCTACAATGAGCAGTTCTTC CASSWDSQSSYNEQFF
NA TRBJ2-5 TRBD2 TRBV5-7 TGTGCCAGCAGCTCCCTAGCGGGGGAGAGGGGAGAGACCCAGTACTTC CASSSLAGERGETQYF
NA TRBJ2-1 NA TRBV25-1 TGTGCCAGCAGTGAGGTCCGGGGCCCGGGCGATGAGCAGTTCTTC CASSEVRGPGDEQFF
medium-sized TRBJ1-6 NA TRBV19 TGTGCCAGTAGTATAGTCGGGGGTTCACCCCTCCACTTT CASSIVGGSPLHF
NA TRBJ2-1 NA TRBV6-5 TGTGCCAGCAGTAGACGGGATTCCTACAATGAGCAGTTCTTC CASSRRDSYNEQFF
few TRBJ1-2 NA TRBV29-1 TGCAGCGTATACAGGGCGGACTATGGCTACACCTTC CSVYRADYGYTF
NA TRBJ2-5 TRBD2 TRBV28 TGTGCCAGCAGTTTAACGACTAGCGGGAGCGGAGAGACCCAGTACTTC CASSLTTSGSGETQYF
NA TRBJ2-7 TRBD2 TRBV29-1 TGCAGCGTTTCAGCCTTGCGACTAGCGGGGGGTCGGGAGCAGTACTTC CSVSALRLAGGREQYF
NA TRBJ2-5 TRBD2 TRBV9 TGTGCCAGCAGCCCCCGGGGGACTAGCGGGAGTCGTGCGCACGAGACCCAGTACTTC CASSPRGTSGSRAHETQYF